This T cell receptor (beta chain) appears in the sequencing data of a study of shared clonotypes between healthy human individuals. Here immunoSEQ multiplex PCR was the method, and the copy in TCRdb shows in-frame clones only, minus some. Found here are 900,000 to 1,200,000 clones, 75% to 85% of them singletons; the top ten hold around 0.61%. This TCR was sampled from a man aged 18 to 29 in good health. Some clones in this sample may be carry-over from other donors' samples. Material: memory CD4+ T cells from PBMCs. Indicated subset: CD45RA-negative fraction.

In nucleotides, the CDR3 is TGTGCCAGCAGCCCTGTGGCAGGGGAGAACACTGAAGCTTTCTTT. Its protein is CASSPVAGENTEAFF. The chain employs TRBV7-9 and TRBJ1-1, with D possibly TRBD1 on 6 matching bases. V lost 5 bases and J lost 1, with 14 bases in between. The length of the CDR3 is 15 residues. Germline CDR1 SEHNR, CDR2 FQNEAQ (reference sequence). The whole variable domain, filled in from reference TRBV7-9 and TRBJ1-1, reads DTGVSQNPRHKITKRGQNVTFRCDPISEHNRLYWYRQTLGQGPEFLTYFQNEAQLEKSRLLSDRFSAERPKGSFSTLEIQRTEQGDSAMYLCASSPVAGENTEAFFGQGTRLTVV.